The TCR beta chain under discussion was sequenced for a study of T cell repertoires in cytomegalovirus infection. The study's findings and limits: It was HLA-C-restricted CMV-specific TCR beta clonotypes that dominated the response ex vivo.

TCRdb passed the reads through MiXCR, listing each CDR3 protein once. Seen here are approximately 630,000 distinct CDR3 sequences, roughly a quarter observed once, and the top ten hold roughly 8%. The germline gives CDR1 SEHNR, CDR2 FQNEAQ (reference sequence). This CDR3 is 16 amino acids long. Losses at the gene ends were 5 bases for V and 4 bases for J; bases not matched to a gene: 7. This clonotype appeared many times. As yet, its antigen is unknown. This clonotype was sampled from a human donor in good health (CMV status not recorded). Some clones in this sample may be carry-over from other donors' samples. This rearrangement joins TRBV7-9 to TRBJ2-3; 12 bases line up with TRBD2. Sequenced input: CD8+ T cells from PBMCs. The CDR3 region is CASSPASGGASDTQYF. The DNA for the CDR3 is TGTGCCAGCAGCCCCGCTAGCGGGGGGGCCTCAGATACGCAGTATTTT.